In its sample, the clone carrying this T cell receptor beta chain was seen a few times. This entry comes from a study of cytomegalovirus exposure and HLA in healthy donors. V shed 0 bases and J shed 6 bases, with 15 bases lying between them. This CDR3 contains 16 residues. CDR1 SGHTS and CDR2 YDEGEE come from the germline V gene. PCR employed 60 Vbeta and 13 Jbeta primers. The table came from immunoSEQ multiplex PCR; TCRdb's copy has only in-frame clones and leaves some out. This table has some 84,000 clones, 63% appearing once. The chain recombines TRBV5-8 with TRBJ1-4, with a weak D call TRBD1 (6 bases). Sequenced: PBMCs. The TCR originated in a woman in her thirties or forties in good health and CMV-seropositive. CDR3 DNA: TGTGCCAGCAGCTTGGAACTTCCGGGGGGCGATGAAAAACTGTTTTTT. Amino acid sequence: CASSLELPGGDEKLFF.